Sequencing of this T cell receptor beta chain was carried out in a study of T cell clusters in autoimmune cytopenias. Broader study findings: TRB repertoire shifts in secondary cytopenia and chronic lymphocytic leukemia mostly reflected lymphoma, not autoimmunity.

TRB amplification used approximately 270 ng of peripheral blood genomic DNA. In germline, CDR1 is KGHSH, CDR2 LQKENI. The CDR3 sequence is 12 residues long. TRB was amplified by touch-down multiplex PCR, primer pools A and B combined. TCRdb re-called the multiplex PCR reads; one entry per CDR3 protein, DNA not given. The table lists about 7,300 distinct CDR3 sequences. Note on this clonotype: Its antigen is not known.

The same sample was also used in a study of T cell repertoires in aging, cancer and after chemotherapy.

The material sequenced was peripheral blood. The rearrangement uses TRBV18 and TRBJ1-2; the TCRdb call, TRBD1, lacks DNA for checking. This receptor was obtained from a human donor in good health. The CDR3 protein is CASSPGTEGYTF.